These 6 T cell receptor beta chains were sequenced from one sample in a study of blood T cell repertoires in COVID-19. Here immunoSEQ multiplex PCR was the method, and the copy in TCRdb shows in-frame clones only, minus some. The sample includes approximately 65,000 clones, 86% of them seen just once. Source material: peripheral blood. The receptors stem from a man aged 50-60 years with acute or convalescent COVID-19.

The chain has TRBV7-9 and TRBJ1-1, with D tentatively TRBD1 (6 bases). The ends were cut back, 5 bases at V and 1 base at J, with 14 bases in the middle. The CDR3 extends over 15 amino acids. The germline CDR1 and CDR2 sequences are SEHNR and FQNEAQ (reference sequence). The CDR3 sequence is CASSPTQGANTEAFF. The CDR3 DNA sequence: TGTGCCAGCAGCCCTACACAGGGTGCGAACACTGAAGCTTTCTTT.

The chain couples TRBV29-1 to TRBJ1-6; D is perhaps TRBD1 (5 bases). Germline V gives CDR1 SQVTM, CDR2 ANQGSEA. This CDR3 spans 15 amino acids. Trimming stripped 5 bases from V and 9 bases from J, with 20 bases between. The CDR3: CSVLSGGGGGSPLHF. The CDR3 bases are TGCAGCGTTCTCTCTGGGGGGGGTGGCGGTTCACCCCTCCACTTT.

The chain couples TRBV7-2 to TRBJ1-2; tentatively, D is TRBD1 (6 bases). The CDR3 covers 16 residues. V was pared by 4 bases and J by 0 bases, with 15 bases between. In germline, CDR1 is SGHTA, CDR2 FQGNSA. The CDR3 coding sequence is TGTGCCAGCAGCTCCAGGACAGTTCCGACTAACTATGGCTACACCTTC. Translating it yields CASSSRTVPTNYGYTF.

This chain links TRBV11-3 with TRBJ1-1, with 7 nucleotides matching TRBD1. Germline V CDR1 and CDR2: SGHNT, YENEEA. V shed 0 bases, J shed 5 bases, and the junction held 6 bases outside the gene matches. The CDR3 has 15 amino acids. The chain's CDR3 is CASSLEGQLGTEAFF. DNA for the CDR3: TGTGCCAGCAGCTTAGAGGGACAGCTGGGGACTGAAGCTTTCTTT.

V and J are TRBV24-1 and TRBJ1-6, with D perhaps matching TRBD1 (5 bases). The V end was cut by 4 bases, the J end by 8 bases, with 8 bases between. The CDR3 totals 13 residues. From germline, CDR1 is KGHDR and CDR2 SFDVKD. The CDR3 bases are TGTGCCACCAGTGAGACAGCTGATTCACCCCTCCACTTT. It codes for CATSETADSPLHF.

The genes are TRBV5-1 and TRBJ2-7, with 7 bases lining up with TRBD1. V lost 3 bases to trimming and J lost 12 bases; unmatched junction nucleotides: 12. The V gene's germline CDR1 is SGHRS and CDR2 YFSETQ. This CDR3 comprises 13 residues. The CDR3 sequence: CASSSNDRAGRYF. Written as DNA, the CDR3 is TGCGCCAGCAGCTCGAACGACAGGGCGGGTCGGTACTTC.